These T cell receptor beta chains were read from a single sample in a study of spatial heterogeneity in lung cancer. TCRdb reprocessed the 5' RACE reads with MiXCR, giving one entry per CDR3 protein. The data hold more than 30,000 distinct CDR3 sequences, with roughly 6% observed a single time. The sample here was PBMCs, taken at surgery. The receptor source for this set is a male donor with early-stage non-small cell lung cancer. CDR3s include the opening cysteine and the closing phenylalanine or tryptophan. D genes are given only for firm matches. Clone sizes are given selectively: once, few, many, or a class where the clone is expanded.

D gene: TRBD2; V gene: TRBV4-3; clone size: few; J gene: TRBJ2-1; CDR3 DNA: TGCGCCAGCAGCCAAGAGCTAGCGGGGTACTACAATGAGCAGTTCTTC; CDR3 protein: CASSQELAGYYNEQFF
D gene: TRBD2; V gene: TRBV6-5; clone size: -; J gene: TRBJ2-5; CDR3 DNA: TGTGCCAGCAGCCGGGACTATGAGCACCAAGAGACCCAGTACTTC; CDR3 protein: CASSRDYEHQETQYF
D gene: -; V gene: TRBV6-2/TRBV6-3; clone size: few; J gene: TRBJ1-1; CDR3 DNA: TGTGCCAGCAGTTTCTCGGCGGGAACGAGAACTGAAGCTTTCTTT; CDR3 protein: CASSFSAGTRTEAFF
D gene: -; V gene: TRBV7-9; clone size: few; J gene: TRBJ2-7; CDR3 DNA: TGTGCCAGCAGGCCCGGGACCAAGTACGAGCAGTACTTC; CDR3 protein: CASRPGTKYEQYF
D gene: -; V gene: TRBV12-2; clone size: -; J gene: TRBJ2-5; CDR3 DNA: TGTGCAAGTCGCCTTCGGACAGGGCCAAGGACCCAGTACTTC; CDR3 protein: CASRLRTGPRTQYF
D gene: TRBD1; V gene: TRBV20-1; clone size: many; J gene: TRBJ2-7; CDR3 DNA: TGCAGTGCTAGAGATAACAGGGGGTTCTACGAGCAGTACTTC; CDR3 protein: CSARDNRGFYEQYF
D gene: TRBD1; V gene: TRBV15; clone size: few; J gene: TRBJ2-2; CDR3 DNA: TGTGCCACCAGCGCGGACAGGGTCAACACCGGGGAGCTGTTTTTT; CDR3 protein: CATSADRVNTGELFF
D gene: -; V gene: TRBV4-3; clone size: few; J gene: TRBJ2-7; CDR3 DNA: TGCGCCAGCAGCCAAGTCCCCTGGAACTCCTACGAGCAGTACTTC; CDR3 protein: CASSQVPWNSYEQYF
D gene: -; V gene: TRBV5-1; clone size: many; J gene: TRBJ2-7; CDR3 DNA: TGCGCCAGCAGTACCGGATTCGGCTCCTACGAGCAGTACTTC; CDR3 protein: CASSTGFGSYEQYF
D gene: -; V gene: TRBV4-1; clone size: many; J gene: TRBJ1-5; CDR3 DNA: TGCGCCAGCGGAACTGCGCGTAGCAATCAGCCCCAGCATTTT; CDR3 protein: CASGTARSNQPQHF
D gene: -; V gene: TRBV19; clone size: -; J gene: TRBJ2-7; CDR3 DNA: TGTGCCACTAAATCGGGGGGCGGATACTCCTACGAGCAGTACTTC; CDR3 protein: CATKSGGGYSYEQYF
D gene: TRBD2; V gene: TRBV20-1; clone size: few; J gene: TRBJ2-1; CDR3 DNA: TGCAGTGCTAGGATCCGCGGGGGGCGCCCTAGGGGGAATGAGCAGTTCTTC; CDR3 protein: CSARIRGGRPRGNEQFF
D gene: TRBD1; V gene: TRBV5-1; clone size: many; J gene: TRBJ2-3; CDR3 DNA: TGCGCCAGCAGCCGGGGACAGAGGGATACGCAGTATTTT; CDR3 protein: CASSRGQRDTQYF
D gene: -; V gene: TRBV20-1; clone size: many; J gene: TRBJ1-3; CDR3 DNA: TGCAGTGCTGGGGAGACAATTTCTGGAAACACCATATATTTT; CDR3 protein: CSAGETISGNTIYF
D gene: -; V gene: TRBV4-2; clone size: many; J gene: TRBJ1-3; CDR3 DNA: TGTGCCAGCAGCCAAGTTTCGGGAACTTCCACCCCAGGAAACACCATATATTTT; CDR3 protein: CASSQVSGTSTPGNTIYF
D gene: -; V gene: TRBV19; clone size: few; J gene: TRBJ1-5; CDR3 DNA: TGTGCCAGTAGTAGAGGGGGGGATGGCAATCAGCCCCAGCATTTT; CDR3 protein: CASSRGGDGNQPQHF
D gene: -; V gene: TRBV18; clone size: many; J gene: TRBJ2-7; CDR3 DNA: TGTGCCAGCTCACGACCTGGAGGAAACGAGCAGTACTTC; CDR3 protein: CASSRPGGNEQYF
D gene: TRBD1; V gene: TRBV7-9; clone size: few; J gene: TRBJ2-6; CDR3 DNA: TGTGCCGGGACCGGGACAGGGGTATCTGGGGCCAACGTCCTGACTTTC; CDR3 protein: CAGTGTGVSGANVLTF
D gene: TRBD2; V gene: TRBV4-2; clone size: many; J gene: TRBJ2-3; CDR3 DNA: TGTGCCAGCAGCCAAGGACTAGCGGGGGGGCATACAGATACGCAGTATTTT; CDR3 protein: CASSQGLAGGHTDTQYF
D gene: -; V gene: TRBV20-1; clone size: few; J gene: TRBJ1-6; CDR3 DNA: TGCAGTGCGACGAATAGCAAATGGGTCGGTTCACCCCTCCACTTT; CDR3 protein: CSATNSKWVGSPLHF
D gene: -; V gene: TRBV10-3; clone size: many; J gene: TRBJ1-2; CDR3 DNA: TGTGCCATCAGTGGCGGCAACTATGGCTACACCTTC; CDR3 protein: CAISGGNYGYTF
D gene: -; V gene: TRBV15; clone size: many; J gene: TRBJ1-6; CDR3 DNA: TGTGCCACCAGCGCCCGGAGGTGGAGGATGGTAGATTCACCCCTCCACTTT; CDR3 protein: CATSARRWRMVDSPLHF
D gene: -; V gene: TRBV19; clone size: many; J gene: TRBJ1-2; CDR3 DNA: TGTGCCAGTACACTTGGACTCGGACAGATCTATGGCTACACCTTC; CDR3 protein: CASTLGLGQIYGYTF
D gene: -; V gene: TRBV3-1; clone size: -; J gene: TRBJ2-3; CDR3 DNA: TGTGCCAGCAGCGATGGGACTTTAACCTCAGATACGCAGTATTTT; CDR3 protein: CASSDGTLTSDTQYF
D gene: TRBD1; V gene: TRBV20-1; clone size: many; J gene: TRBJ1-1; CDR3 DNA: TGCAGTGCTTCCTACAGGGGGCCAGACACTGAAGCTTTCTTT; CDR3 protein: CSASYRGPDTEAFF